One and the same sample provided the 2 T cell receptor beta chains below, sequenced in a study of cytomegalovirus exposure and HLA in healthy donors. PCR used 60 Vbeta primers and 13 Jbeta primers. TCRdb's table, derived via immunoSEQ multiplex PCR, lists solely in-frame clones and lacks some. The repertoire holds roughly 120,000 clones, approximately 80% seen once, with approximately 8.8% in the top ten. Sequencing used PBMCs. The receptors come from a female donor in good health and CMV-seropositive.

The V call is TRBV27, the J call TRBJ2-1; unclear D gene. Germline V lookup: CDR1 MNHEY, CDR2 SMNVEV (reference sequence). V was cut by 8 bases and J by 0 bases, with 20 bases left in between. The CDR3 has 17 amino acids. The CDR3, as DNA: TGTGCCAGCGTGGGTACGTGGGCTCAATTCTCCTACAATGAGCAGTTCTTC. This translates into CASVGTWAQFSYNEQFF.

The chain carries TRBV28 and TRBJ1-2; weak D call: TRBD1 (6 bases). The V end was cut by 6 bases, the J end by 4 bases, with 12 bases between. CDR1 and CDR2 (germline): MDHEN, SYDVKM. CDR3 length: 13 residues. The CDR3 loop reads CASRGGLGYGYTF. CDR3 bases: TGTGCCAGCAGGGGGGGGCTTGGCTATGGCTACACCTTC.